Below, 17 T cell receptor beta chains from the same sample are listed, as sequenced in a study of T cells after yellow fever vaccination (dated by TCRdb to the late 2010s). Library preparation employed 5' RACE. Sequencing took place on an Illumina HiSeq 2500. TCRdb reprocessed the public reads (quality trimming at Q25 with fastp, clone calling with MiXCR) and kept in-frame beta chains. Under each unique CDR3 protein, matching rows form one entry showing the most common genes and DNA. The sample profile shows tens of thousands of distinct CDR3 sequences; approximately 6.9% of them were found once. Around 44% of the sample belongs to the ten largest clones. The sample's treatment or condition label, in plain terms: live attenuated yellow fever vaccine strain. Sequencing used CD8+ T cells sorted from PBMCs, obtained on the day of the first yellow fever vaccination. All receptors come from a man aged 18 to 30 who received the YFV17D yellow fever vaccine.

In its sample, this clonotype was seen many times. The J gene is TRBJ2-5, the V gene TRBV12-5; unclear D gene. The CDR3 is made up of 13 amino acids. The germline CDR1 and CDR2 sequences are LGHNT and FRNRAP. The V end lost 2 bases, the J end lost 7 bases, and 11 bases lay between the germline ends. CDR3 sequence (DNA): TGTGCTAGTGGTTTGTGGCTAGATGGGACCCAGTACTTC. This translates into CASGLWLDGTQYF.

There are a few counts of this clonotype. This chain joins TRBV5-5 and TRBJ1-5; 10 bases match TRBD1. Germline V gene sequence: CDR1 SGHKS, CDR2 YYEKEE (reference sequence). Trimming cost V 4 bases and J 4 bases; bases outside gene matches: 8. There are 16 residues in the CDR3. CDR3 loop: CASSALTGGANQPQHF. CDR3 DNA sequence: TGTGCCAGCAGCGCACTGACAGGGGGCGCGAATCAGCCCCAGCATTTT.

The table lists this clonotype with a count of one. J is TRBJ2-1 and V is TRBV7-2, with 7 bases matching TRBD2. Germline CDR1 is SGHTA and CDR2 is FQGNSA. V was clipped by 5 bases and J by 5 bases; unmatched bases: 9. The CDR3 extends over 15 amino acids. This CDR3 is CASSPSGVPHNEQFF. The CDR3 DNA is TGTGCCAGCAGCCCTAGCGGAGTTCCGCACAATGAGCAGTTCTTC.

This clonotype showed up just a few times. CDR3 coding DNA: TGCGCCAGCAGTGCGGACGGAGGGGACAACACCGGGGAGCTGTTTTTT. Translation: CASSADGGDNTGELFF. This rearrangement joins TRBV10-1 to TRBJ2-2, with a weak D call TRBD2 (6 bases). The CDR3 spans 16 residues. The V end was cut by 4 bases, the J end by 2 bases, with 14 bases between. Germline V gene lookup returns CDR1 WNHNN and CDR2 SYGVQD (reference sequence).

In its sample, this clonotype was seen a few times. The V gene is TRBV3-1, the J gene TRBJ2-3, with a tentative D call TRBD2 (6 bases). From germline, CDR1 is LGHDT and CDR2 YNNKEL (reference sequence). Trimming pared 3 bases from V and 1 base from J, leaving 17 bases between. The CDR3 sequence is 17 residues long. CDR3 nucleotides: TGTGCCAGCAGCCATGGGACTCCCCACTGGGGCACAGATACGCAGTATTTT. Translated, it gives CASSHGTPHWGTDTQYF.

This clonotype was seen repeatedly, ten times or more. The rearrangement links TRBV4-2 to TRBJ2-1; D ambiguous. V lost 0 bases, J lost 9 bases, and 6 bases lay in between. CDR3 length: 12 amino acids. Germline CDR1 is LGHNA and CDR2 is YNFKEQ. In DNA form, the CDR3 reads TGTGCCAGCAGCCAAGATATAAGTGAGCAGTTCTTC. This codes for CASSQDISEQFF.

This clonotype occurred a few times. This chain links TRBV27 with TRBJ2-7, with a weak D call TRBD1 (5 bases). V shed 4 bases and J shed 4 bases, with 11 bases lying between them. Germline CDR1 is MNHEY and CDR2 is SMNVEV (reference sequence). CDR3 length: 13 residues. The CDR3 protein is CASSSAGWYEQYF. The CDR3 nucleotides read TGTGCCAGCAGTTCCGCAGGGTGGTACGAGCAGTACTTC.

This chain links TRBV29-1 with TRBJ2-1; 9 bases are a match to TRBD2. Germline assignment: CDR1 SQVTM and CDR2 ANQGSEA. V lost 6 bases to trimming and J lost 3 bases; unmatched junction nucleotides: 6. The CDR3 is 14 amino acids. The CDR3 is CSVQRGEVYNEQFF. DNA of the CDR3: TGCAGCGTCCAGCGGGGGGAGGTCTACAATGAGCAGTTCTTC.

There are many counts of this clonotype. The chain employs TRBV4-1 and TRBJ2-7; TRBD2 is a possible D gene (6 bases). Germline-derived CDR1 and CDR2 are MGHRA and YSYEKL. V lost 0 bases to trimming and J lost 1 base, with 7 bases between them. The CDR3 loop spans 14 amino acids. DNA of the CDR3: TGCGCCAGCAGCCAAGAGGCGGGATCCTACGAGCAGTACTTC. Protein product: CASSQEAGSYEQYF.

This clonotype was counted many times. The chain joins TRBV5-6 to TRBJ1-5; D call uncertain. CDR1 SGHDT and CDR2 YYEEEE come from the germline V gene. The CDR3 consists of 13 residues. The germline V and J ends were trimmed by 0 bases and 1 base, with 2 bases remaining between them. CDR3 in amino acids: CASSLDSNQPQHF. CDR3 DNA sequence: TGTGCCAGCAGCTTGGACAGCAATCAGCCCCAGCATTTT.

This clonotype was picked up one time. Given a much more abundant clone one base away, this may be a read error. This chain links TRBV6-1 with TRBJ1-2; no reliable D call. The CDR3 is 15 amino acids. Germline values: CDR1 MNHNS, CDR2 SASEGT. V lost 3 bases, J lost 10 bases, and 21 bases lay in between. The CDR3, as DNA: TGTGCCAGCAGTGATTTTCCGCCTGGACTGAATGACTACACCTTC. As protein: CASSDFPPGLNDYTF.

The chain links TRBV3-1 to TRBJ2-3, with 9 bases fitting TRBD1. The CDR3 is 14 amino acids. Unmatched junction bases numbered 7, after V lost 8 bases and J lost 4 bases. Germline assignment: CDR1 LGHDT and CDR2 YNNKEL (reference sequence). In nucleotides, the CDR3 is TGTGCCAGCCAGAGACAGGGGGTCGCAGATACGCAGTATTTT. It is translated as CASQRQGVADTQYF.

This clonotype was seen repeatedly, ten times or more. The junction departs from germline at one end; a sequencing error may be responsible. The rearrangement links TRBV10-1 to TRBJ2-4; D is undetermined. The germline V gene encodes CDR1 WNHNN and CDR2 SYGVQD (reference sequence). The CDR3 runs to 10 residues. DNA of the CDR3: TGCGCCAGCAGTGATAGGGTTTGGGACTTC. Protein product: CASSDRVWDF.

This clonotype turned up a few times. The V gene is TRBV6-1, the J gene TRBJ1-3, with D hard to call. There are 13 residues in the CDR3. Germline V lookup: CDR1 MNHNS, CDR2 SASEGT. V lost 4 bases to trimming and J lost 0 bases, with 4 bases between them. The DNA for the CDR3 is TGTGCCAGCAGTGGGGTCTCTGGAAACACCATATATTTT. This codes for CASSGVSGNTIYF.

In this sample, this clonotype turned up a few times. The V call is TRBV15, the J call TRBJ2-6; D is uncertain. Germline values: CDR1 LNHNV, CDR2 YYDKDF (reference sequence). Trimming removed 0 bases from V and 0 bases from J, with 6 bases in between. CDR3 size: 16 residues. CDR3 sequence reads: CATSRERYSGANVLTF. DNA of the CDR3: TGTGCCACCAGCAGAGAGCGATACTCTGGGGCCAACGTCCTGACTTTC.

In this sample, this clonotype turned up a few times. V and J are TRBV5-6 and TRBJ2-1; a weak D match, TRBD2 (6 bases). This CDR3 spans 12 amino acids. Trimming pared 5 bases from V and 9 bases from J, leaving 12 bases between. Germline V gene lookup returns CDR1 SGHDT and CDR2 YYEEEE. As DNA, the CDR3 is TGTGCCAGCAGTTGGGACTCTCGTGAGCAGTTCTTC. Translated: CASSWDSREQFF.

This clonotype was counted many times. The chain combines TRBV7-9 with TRBJ1-5, with D hard to call. V lost 2 bases and J 1 base, leaving 3 bases between the germline ends. Germline CDR1 reads SEHNR; CDR2 reads FQNEAQ (reference sequence). This CDR3 contains 13 residues. The CDR3 reads CASSLNSNQPQHF. Written as DNA, the CDR3 is TGTGCCAGCAGCTTAAACAGCAATCAGCCCCAGCATTTT.